Each of the 15 T cell receptor beta chains below was sequenced from the same sample in a study of monozygotic twins with inflammatory bowel disease. TCRdb reanalyzed the 5' RACE reads and collapses them to one entry per CDR3 protein, without DNA. Its table lists about 160,000 distinct CDR3 sequences. The sample was blood. The receptors derive from a human donor with ulcerative colitis or Crohn's disease, or a healthy co-twin of an affected twin (not recorded which).

V is TRBV7-2 and J is TRBJ2-7; absent DNA, TCRdb's TRBD1 call cannot be checked. Germline lookup yields CDR1 SGHTA and CDR2 FQGNSA. This CDR3 is built from 16 residues. The CDR3 reads CASSLRQNLITYEQYF.

The chain has TRBV27 and TRBJ2-6; lacking DNA, the TRBD1 call made by TCRdb goes unchecked. This CDR3 is built from 15 residues. Germline CDR1 and CDR2: MNHEY and SMNVEV (reference sequence). The CDR3 loop reads CASSLEGVGANVLTF.

CDR3: CASSVAGTSGSYNEQFF. This chain joins TRBV9 and TRBJ2-1; there is no DNA to check the TCRdb D call of TRBD2. The CDR3 contains 17 residues. Per germline, CDR1 SGDLS and CDR2 YYNGEE.

The chain links TRBV6-2 or TRBV6-3 to TRBJ2-5; there is no DNA to check the TCRdb D call of TRBD1. This CDR3 spans 14 amino acids. From germline, CDR1 is MNHEY and CDR2 SVGEGT. The CDR3: CASSYLTPSETQYF.

The chain links TRBV24-1 to TRBJ1-2. CDR1 KGHDR and CDR2 SFDVKD come from the germline V gene. The CDR3 extends over 13 amino acids. CDR3 loop: CATSEVGNYGYTF.

The rearrangement links TRBV3-1 to TRBJ2-2; TCRdb proposes TRBD1, but this gene call is untestable without DNA. CDR3 length: 15 residues. Germline CDR1 LGHDT, CDR2 YNNKEL (reference sequence). The CDR3 spells CASSQGLANTGELIF.

The chain is built from TRBV7-8 and TRBJ1-1; the TCRdb D gene call, TRBD1, has no DNA to confirm it. Germline CDR1 SGHVS, CDR2 FQNEAQ. This CDR3 comprises 11 residues. The CDR3: CASSFRGGAFF.

The V call is TRBV20-1, the J call TRBJ2-3; TCRdb proposes TRBD2, but this gene call is untestable without DNA. Germline CDR1 and CDR2: DFQATT and SNEGSKA (reference sequence). This CDR3 comprises 18 residues. Here the CDR3 reads CSAPSGTSGQASTDTQYF.

This chain connects TRBV7-2 to TRBJ2-7; TCRdb designates TRBD2, a call that cannot be tested without DNA. The CDR3 is 12 amino acids. Germline V gene sequence: CDR1 SGHTA, CDR2 FQGNSA. CDR3: CASSSSIMEQYF. The full variable domain, rest sourced from reference TRBV7-2 and TRBJ2-7, is GAGVSQSPSNKVTEKGKDVELRCDPISGHTALYWYRQSLGQGLEFLIYFQGNSAPDKSGLPSDRFSAERTGGSVSTLTIQRTQQEDSAVYLCASSSSIMEQYFGPGTRLTVT.

The chain employs TRBV7-9 and TRBJ2-1; TCRdb selects TRBD1, and the lack of DNA leaves this call unchecked. Germline CDR1 reads SEHNR; CDR2 reads FQNEAQ (reference sequence). This CDR3 comprises 12 residues. CDR3 sequence: CASSPRSAQQFF.

The V call is TRBV6-6, the J call TRBJ2-1. CDR1 MNHNY and CDR2 SVGAGI come from the germline V gene (reference sequence). The length of the CDR3 is 12 residues. The CDR3 reads CASSYVDNEQFF.

The chain employs TRBV6-2 or TRBV6-3 and TRBJ1-1; without DNA, the TCRdb call of TRBD1 cannot be checked. The germline V gene has CDR1 MNHEY and CDR2 SVGEGT. The CDR3 length is 14 residues. The CDR3 here is CASSYWGANTEAFF.

CDR3 sequence: CASSPGQANNEQFF. This sequence joins TRBV6-4 and TRBJ2-1; TCRdb's D call of TRBD1 is untestable without DNA. CDR3 length equals 14 residues. Germline V gene lookup returns CDR1 MRHNA and CDR2 SNTAGT.

This chain uses TRBV29-1 with TRBJ2-7; TCRdb lists TRBD1, though no DNA is available to test this call. Germline loops: CDR1 SQVTM, CDR2 ANQGSEA. The CDR3 is 11 amino acids. The CDR3 sequence is CSVQGKYEQYF.

The chain couples TRBV9 to TRBJ1-1; TCRdb names TRBD1, which stays unverified in the absence of DNA. Germline lookup yields CDR1 SGDLS and CDR2 YYNGEE. CDR3 length equals 14 residues. CDR3 loop: CASSVATGDTEAFF.